This TCR beta chain is from a study of cytomegalovirus exposure and HLA in healthy donors. The V gene lost 8 bases and the J gene lost 4 bases, with 12 bases spanning the gap. This CDR3 contains 13 residues. Germline V gene sequence: CDR1 SNHLY, CDR2 FYNNEI. Primers: 60 Vbeta forward and 13 Jbeta reverse. Only in-frame clones appear in the TCRdb table, and some are missing; sequencing was by immunoSEQ multiplex PCR. The table includes around 67,000 clones, 68% detected once. The chain joins TRBV2 to TRBJ1-5, with D uncertain. Input material: PBMCs. This sequence was found in a woman in her twenties or thirties in good health and CMV-seronegative. The CDR3 nucleotides read TGTGCCAGCGGGCGATTTCCTAATCAGCCCCAGCATTTT. The encoded protein is CASGRFPNQPQHF.